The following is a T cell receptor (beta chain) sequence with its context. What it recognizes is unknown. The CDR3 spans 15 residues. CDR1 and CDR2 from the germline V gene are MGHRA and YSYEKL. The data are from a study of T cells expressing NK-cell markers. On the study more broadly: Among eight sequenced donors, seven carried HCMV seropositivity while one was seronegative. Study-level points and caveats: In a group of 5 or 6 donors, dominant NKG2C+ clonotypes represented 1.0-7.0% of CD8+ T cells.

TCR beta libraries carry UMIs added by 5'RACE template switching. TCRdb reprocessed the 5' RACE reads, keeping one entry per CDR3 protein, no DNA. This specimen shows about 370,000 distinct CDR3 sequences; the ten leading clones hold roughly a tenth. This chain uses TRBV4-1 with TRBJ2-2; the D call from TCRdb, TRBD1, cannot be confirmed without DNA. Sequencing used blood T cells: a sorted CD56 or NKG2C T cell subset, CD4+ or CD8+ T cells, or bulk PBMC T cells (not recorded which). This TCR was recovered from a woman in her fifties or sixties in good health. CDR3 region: CASSQVTGVTGELFF.